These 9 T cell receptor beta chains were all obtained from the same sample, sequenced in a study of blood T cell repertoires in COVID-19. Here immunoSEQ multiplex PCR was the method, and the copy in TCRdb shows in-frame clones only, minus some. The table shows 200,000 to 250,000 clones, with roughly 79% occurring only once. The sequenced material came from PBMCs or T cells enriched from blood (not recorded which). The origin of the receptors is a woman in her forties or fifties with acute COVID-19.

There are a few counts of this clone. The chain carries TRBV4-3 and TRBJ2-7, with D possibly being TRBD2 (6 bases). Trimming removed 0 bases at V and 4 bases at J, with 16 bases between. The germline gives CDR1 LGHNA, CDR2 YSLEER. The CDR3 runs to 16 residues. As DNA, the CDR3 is TGCGCCAGCAGCCAAGAGGTGGGGGGAGTTGGGTACGAGCAGTACTTC. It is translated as CASSQEVGGVGYEQYF.

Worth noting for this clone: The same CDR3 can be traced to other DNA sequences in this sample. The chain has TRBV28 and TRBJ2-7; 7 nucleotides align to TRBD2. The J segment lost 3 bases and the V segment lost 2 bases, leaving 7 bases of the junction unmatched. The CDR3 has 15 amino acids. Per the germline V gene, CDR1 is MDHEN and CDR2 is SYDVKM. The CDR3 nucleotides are TGTGCCAGCAGTTTACCCGGGACGGGGGGCTACGAGCAGTACTTC. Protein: CASSLPGTGGYEQYF.

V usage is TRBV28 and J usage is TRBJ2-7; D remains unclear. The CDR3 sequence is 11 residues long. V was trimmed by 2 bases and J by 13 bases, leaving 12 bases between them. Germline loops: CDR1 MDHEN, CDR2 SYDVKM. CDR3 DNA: TGTGCCAGCAGTTTAGGTGGTAAGAGTTACTTC. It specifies CASSLGGKSYF. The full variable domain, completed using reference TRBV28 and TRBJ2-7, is DVKVTQSSRYLVKRTGEKVFLECVQDMDHENMFWYRQDPGLGLRLIYFSYDVKMKEKGDIPEGYSVSREKKERFSLILESASTNQTSMYLCASSLGGKSYFGPGTRLTVT.

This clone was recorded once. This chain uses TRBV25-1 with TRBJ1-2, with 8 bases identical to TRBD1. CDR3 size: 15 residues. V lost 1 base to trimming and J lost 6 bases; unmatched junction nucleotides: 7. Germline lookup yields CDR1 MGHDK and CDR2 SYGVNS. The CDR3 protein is CASSELEDREDGYTF. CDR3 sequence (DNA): TGTGCCAGCAGTGAATTGGAGGACAGGGAGGATGGCTACACCTTC.

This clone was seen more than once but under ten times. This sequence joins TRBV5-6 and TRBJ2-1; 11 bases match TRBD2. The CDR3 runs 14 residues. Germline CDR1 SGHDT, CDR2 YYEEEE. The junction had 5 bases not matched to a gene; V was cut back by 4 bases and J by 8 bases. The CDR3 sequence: CASSLAGGSDEQFF. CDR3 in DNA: TGTGCCAGCAGCCTAGCGGGGGGCTCTGATGAGCAGTTCTTC. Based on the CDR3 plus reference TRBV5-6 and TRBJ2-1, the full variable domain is DAGVTQSPTHLIKTRGQQVTLRCSPKSGHDTVSWYQQALGQGPQFIFQYYEEEERQRGNFPDRFSGHQFPNYSSELNVNALLLGDSALYLCASSLAGGSDEQFFGPGTRLTVL.

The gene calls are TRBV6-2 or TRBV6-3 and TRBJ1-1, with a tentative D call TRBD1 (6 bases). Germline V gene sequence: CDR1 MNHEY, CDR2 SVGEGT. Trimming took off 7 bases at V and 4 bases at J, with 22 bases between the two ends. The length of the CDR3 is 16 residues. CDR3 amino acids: CASTPGAGRLTTEAFF. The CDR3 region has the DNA TGTGCCAGCACCCCAGGGGCAGGGCGGTTGACCACTGAAGCTTTCTTT.

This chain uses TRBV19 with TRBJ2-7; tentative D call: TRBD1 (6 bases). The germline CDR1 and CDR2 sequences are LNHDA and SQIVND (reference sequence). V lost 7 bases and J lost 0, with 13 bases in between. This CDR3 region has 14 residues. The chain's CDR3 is CASKGQPSSYEQYF. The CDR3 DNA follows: TGTGCCAGTAAAGGACAGCCGAGCTCCTACGAGCAGTACTTC. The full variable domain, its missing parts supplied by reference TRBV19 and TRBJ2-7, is DGGITQSPKYLFRKEGQNVTLSCEQNLNHDAMYWYRQDPGQGLRLIYYSQIVNDFQKGDIAEGYSVSREKKESFPLTVTSAQKNPTAFYLCASKGQPSSYEQYFGPGTRLTVT.

Written as DNA, the CDR3 is TGTGCCAGCAGCCAAGCGACGACAGGGCCTCGTGAGCAGTTCTTC. Residues: CASSQATTGPREQFF. This chain connects TRBV3-1 (or the pseudogene TRBV3-2) to TRBJ2-1; 7 bases match TRBD1. The CDR3 is made up of 15 amino acids. Germline-derived CDR1 and CDR2 are LGHDT and YNNKEL (reference sequence). Trimming removed 1 base from V and 9 bases from J; junction bases left unmatched: 9.

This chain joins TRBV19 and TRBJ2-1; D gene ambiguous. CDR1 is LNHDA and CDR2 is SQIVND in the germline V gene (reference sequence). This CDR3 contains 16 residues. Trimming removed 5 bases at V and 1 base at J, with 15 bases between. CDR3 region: CASSFTIAQSYNEQFF. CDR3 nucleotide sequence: TGTGCCAGTAGTTTCACCATAGCCCAATCCTACAATGAGCAGTTCTTC.